One sample yielded the 9 T cell receptor beta chains listed below, sequenced in a study of CD8+ T cells in alopecia areata. Isolated RNA was reverse transcribed into cDNA used as the sequencing template. The repertoire was sequenced with immunoSEQ multiplex PCR; TCRdb's copy has only in-frame clones and lacks some. The sample has some 210,000 clones; around 65% are singletons. The treatment here: oral pan-JAK inhibitor, 5-10 mg twice daily. The sequencing used CD4+ T cells sorted from blood, collected around week 44, from a patient treated with tofacitinib. These TCRs come from a human donor with alopecia areata.

V is TRBV7-2 and J is TRBJ2-1, with D tentatively TRBD2 (5 bases). Germline V lookup: CDR1 SGHTA, CDR2 FQGNSA. V was shortened by 0 bases and J by 4 bases, with 7 bases between the two germline ends. This CDR3 contains 14 residues. Here the CDR3 DNA reads TGTGCCAGCAGCTTAGCAGAGGGTTACAATGAGCAGTTCTTC. It specifies CASSLAEGYNEQFF.

The V call is TRBV29-1, the J call TRBJ1-2; D perhaps matches TRBD1 (6 bases). Trimming shortened V by 3 bases and J by 4 bases, and 18 bases separated the two germline ends. Germline-derived CDR1 and CDR2 are SQVTM and ANQGSEA. The CDR3 is 15 amino acids. The CDR3 DNA is TGCAGCGTTGACCTATACCCAGGGGCTACCTATGGCTACACCTTC. This sequence encodes CSVDLYPGATYGYTF.

This clone was counted between two and nine times. The chain has TRBV18 and TRBJ2-2, with D unresolved. The CDR3 totals 15 residues. Germline-derived CDR1 and CDR2 are KGHSH and LQKENI. Trimming shortened V by 2 bases and J by 4 bases, and 11 bases separated the two germline ends. The CDR3 DNA reads as TGTGCCAGCTCACCAAAGGCCGGGCCCACCGGGGAGCTGTTTTTT. This codes for CASSPKAGPTGELFF.

Only a few counts were recorded for this clone. The rearrangement joins TRBV30 to TRBJ2-7; no clear D gene. V lost 8 bases and J 2 bases, leaving 16 bases between the germline ends. CDR1 is GTSNPN, CDR2 SVGIG, per germline (reference sequence). There are 13 residues in the CDR3. CDR3 amino acids: CAGSIPNTYEQYF. The CDR3 nucleotides read TGTGCCGGCTCGATTCCTAATACCTACGAGCAGTACTTC.

This clone was seen a single time. This chain uses TRBV2 with TRBJ2-7; 9 bases are shared with TRBD1. The CDR3 covers 15 residues. Germline V lookup: CDR1 SNHLY, CDR2 FYNNEI. With V trimmed by 8 bases and J by 2 bases, 10 bases remained unmatched. This chain's CDR3 is CASHTGGLSPYEQYF. CDR3 coding DNA: TGTGCCAGCCATACAGGGGGCCTCTCCCCCTACGAGCAGTACTTC.

This clone occurred a few times. A read error may account for a junction end that differs from germline. The chain recombines TRBV30 with TRBJ2-1; no definite D call. Per germline, CDR1 GTSNPN and CDR2 SVGIG (reference sequence). The CDR3 is 9 residues long. The CDR3 DNA reads TGTGCCTGGAGTCCCCCCATTATCTTC. This translates into CAWSPPIIF.

This clone was found a few times. The rearrangement joins TRBV7-2 to TRBJ1-5; D is uncertain. V lost 4 bases to trimming and J lost 3 bases, with 7 bases between them. Germline loops: CDR1 SGHTA, CDR2 FQGNSA. The CDR3 is made up of 13 amino acids. The DNA for the CDR3 is TGTGCCAGCAGCTCAGCCTTCAATCAGCCCCAGCATTTT. Encoded protein: CASSSAFNQPQHF.

V usage is TRBV4-1 and J usage is TRBJ2-5; D is perhaps TRBD1 (6 bases). The V gene lost 0 bases and the J gene lost 5 bases, with 10 bases spanning the gap. The CDR3 covers 14 residues. From germline, CDR1 is MGHRA and CDR2 YSYEKL. The CDR3 coding sequence is TGCGCCAGCAGCCAAGAATGGACAGATGAGACCCAGTACTTC. Its translation: CASSQEWTDETQYF.

This clone has just a few counts. V is TRBV28 and J is TRBJ2-5; perhaps TRBD2 as D (5 bases). The CDR3 is 14 amino acids. Between the trimmed V and J ends, which lost 3 bases and 5 bases, there was a span of 13 bases. Per germline, CDR1 MDHEN and CDR2 SYDVKM. CDR3 DNA sequence: TGTGCCAGCAGTTTTCCGGCTAGCTTGGAGACCCAGTACTTC. Protein: CASSFPASLETQYF. Complete variable domain (other parts from reference TRBV28 and TRBJ2-5): DVKVTQSSRYLVKRTGEKVFLECVQDMDHENMFWYRQDPGLGLRLIYFSYDVKMKEKGDIPEGYSVSREKKERFSLILESASTNQTSMYLCASSFPASLETQYFGPGTRLLVL.